The sequence of this TCR beta chain was determined in a study of cytotoxic CD8 clonotypes in ibrutinib-treated CLL (dated by TCRdb to the early 2020s). With respect to the entire study: The cohort included around 16 treatment-naive and ten to eleven relapsed/refractory patients; around 18 were IGHV unmutated. Responses were partial in roughly 24 patients and complete in 2; after median 68 months follow-up, some 15 stayed in remission and approximately twelve progressed. Response samples were obtained after a median of 12 months of treatment, with a range of about 6 to 36 months. An average of around 250,000 productive templates and tens of thousands of productive rearrangements was obtained per sample. Of the approximately 87 participants in the trial, about two dozen had longitudinal samples available. Cryopreserved peripheral blood mononuclear cells were collected at three points: before therapy, at response, and at either sustained remission or disease progression. Patients were still on ibrutinib when every remission and progressive disease sample was collected. Paper-wide results and their limitations: At baseline, clonality was higher than in age-matched healthy donors and showed a strong correlation with circulating CD8+ T-cell counts. Clonality rose at ibrutinib response, remained stable during sustained remission, and dropped back toward baseline at progression. Sampling times were not matched between sustained-remission and progressing patients, and lymph node repertoires were not studied. Public clonotypes were rare and either shrank or stayed stable during treatment, and the rise in clonality at ibrutinib response reflected expansion of private clonotypes.

For TCR beta library preparation, approximately 1.8 micrograms of genomic DNA was extracted from cryopreserved PBMCs. Longitudinal blood samples from CLL patients receiving ibrutinib monotherapy were subjected to high-throughput TCR beta sequencing. The patients were enrolled in a single-center, open-label phase 2 trial of ibrutinib monotherapy. Each clonotype received, on average, 10x coverage in deep resolution sequencing performed on a MiSeq, where the target depth lay between 1 in 1 million and 1 in 200,000 T cells. The immunoSEQ hsTCRB Kit was used to generate the TCR beta libraries. For the original study's pipeline: Data were analyzed with ImmunoSEQ Data Assistant and ImmunoSEQ Analyzer, with V, D and J genes assigned per IMGT definitions. Clonality, with values ranging from 0 to 1, was calculated as one minus the normalized Shannon entropy of productive rearrangement frequencies. Public clonotype analysis was restricted to overrepresented clonotypes comprising at least 0.05% of each patient's repertoire. Repertoires from some 14 age-matched healthy donors in immuneACCESS were used as clonality controls. TCRdb retrieved this table from immuneACCESS and kept in-frame rearrangements only. Not all clones are present; in checked studies, unresolved V genes account for under half, and no reason is known for the remainder. V, J and clone size reflect that table, while D and trimming were determined from the DNA. This sample comprises 150,000 or so clones, more than 75% of them detected only once. The ten largest clonotypes hold 7.6% of the sample.

The germline V gene supplies CDR1 SGHRS and CDR2 YFSETQ. The CDR3 numbers 12 residues from cysteine through phenylalanine. Solely the CDR3 DNA is kept, with 36 bases framed from the first base. V is cut by 0 bases and J by 12 bases, and the space between the germline ends is 9 bases. Points on this clone: Its binding antigen is unknown. No base quality information exists; no much larger clone differs at one position.

The receptor was isolated from a human donor with chronic lymphocytic leukemia. Sequencing used PBMCs, obtained after 36 months of ibrutinib treatment. The sequence joins TRBV5-1 to TRBJ1-4; TRBD1 might be the D gene, on 5 matching bases. The CDR3 protein sequence reads: CASSLVQGQLFF. The sequenced DNA: TGCGCCAGCAGCTTGGTGCAGGGCCAACTGTTTTTT.